This TCR beta chain is from a study of cytomegalovirus exposure and HLA in healthy donors. Overall study context: Of the donors genotyped, approximately 410 in all, 75% to 85% fell in the Caucasian-associated ancestry cluster. General study points: Listed as cytomegalovirus-associated were 170 or so TCR beta chains.

Regarding this clone: What it binds is unknown.

60 Vbeta and 13 Jbeta primers were used in PCR. Measured with immunoSEQ multiplex PCR; TCRdb has only the in-frame clones, and not every one. Here the sample spans 210,000 or so clones, approximately 84% being singletons. CDR1 ENHRY and CDR2 SYGVKD come from the germline V gene. V dropped 6 bases and J dropped 11 bases, with 22 bases sitting between them. This CDR3 has 14 residues. The J gene is TRBJ1-1, the V gene TRBV10-3; maybe TRBD1 (5 bases). This receptor was obtained from a woman in her forties in good health and CMV-seronegative. The sample consisted of PBMCs. The CDR3 nucleotides read TGTGCCATCAGAGGGGAGGCGGCAGGCCTTGGGGCTTTCTTT. Translated, it gives CAIRGEAAGLGAFF.